These 16 T cell receptor beta chains came from one sample sequenced in a study of T cells in Graves' hyperthyroidism and ophthalmopathy. From RNA transcripts, TCR beta CDR3 regions were amplified. Carried out on the TCR CDR3, a first-round RT-PCR used the HTBI primer set. TCRdb fed the multiplex PCR reads into MiXCR, producing one record per CDR3 protein. The sample lists some 490,000 distinct CDR3 sequences, about 20% occurring once. The sample comprised blood. Receptors were obtained from a woman aged 70-85 years with Graves' ophthalmopathy.

This clonotype was seen a handful of times. V and J are TRBV29-1 and TRBJ2-7; TRBD2 agrees at 7 bases. The V gene's germline CDR1 is SQVTM and CDR2 ANQGSEA. The V segment lost 6 bases and the J segment 4 bases; nucleotides outside the gene matches: 15. CDR3 size: 15 residues. CDR3 nucleotide sequence: TGCAGCGTCCTGGGACTATCAAAAACCCCTTACGAGCAGTACTTC. It specifies CSVLGLSKTPYEQYF.

This clonotype appeared a few times. This chain joins TRBV5-5 and TRBJ2-1; 14 positions match TRBD2. The CDR3 covers 21 residues. The germline CDR1 and CDR2 sequences are SGHKS and YYEKEE (reference sequence). J lost 5 bases, V lost 3 bases, and 19 bases had no gene match. The CDR3 nucleotides are TGTGCCAGCAGCTCGGACCCCGGGACTAGCGGGAGTAGTCCCCTTCACAATGAGCAGTTCTTC. This sequence encodes CASSSDPGTSGSSPLHNEQFF.

V and J are TRBV10-3 and TRBJ2-5; 9 nucleotides agree with TRBD2. The trim removed 3 bases at V and 4 bases at J, leaving 3 bases unmatched. In germline, CDR1 is ENHRY, CDR2 SYGVKD. CDR3 size: 14 residues. The CDR3 DNA is TGTGCCATCAGTGACGGAGCGGGAGGAGAGACCCAGTACTTC. Translated: CAISDGAGGETQYF.

This clonotype was seen a handful of times. This chain links TRBV7-2 with TRBJ2-1; 8 bases agree with TRBD2. The CDR3 sequence is 16 residues long. CDR1 is SGHTA and CDR2 is FQGNSA in the germline V gene. V trimming: 3 bases; J trimming: 7 bases; junction bases outside the gene matches: 11. Here the CDR3 reads CASSLPGGGILNEQFF. The CDR3 nucleotides read TGTGCCAGCAGCTTGCCCGGGGGGGGGATATTAAATGAGCAGTTCTTC. The full variable domain, with the rest looked up from reference TRBV7-2 and TRBJ2-1, is GAGVSQSPSNKVTEKGKDVELRCDPISGHTALYWYRQSLGQGLEFLIYFQGNSAPDKSGLPSDRFSAERTGGSVSTLTIQRTQQEDSAVYLCASSLPGGGILNEQFFGPGTRLTVL.

This clonotype occurred a few times. CDR3 DNA: TGTGCCATCAGTGACGTTGCGGGGGTTGGGGAGCAGTTCTTC. Translation gives CAISDVAGVGEQFF. This chain joins TRBV10-3 and TRBJ2-1, with TRBD2 matching over 7 bases. There are 14 residues in the CDR3. The junction had 9 bases not matched to a gene; V was cut back by 3 bases and J by 10 bases. Germline V gene lookup returns CDR1 ENHRY and CDR2 SYGVKD.

This clonotype was seen at least ten times. The chain is built from TRBV2 and TRBJ1-1; maybe TRBD1 (5 bases). The CDR3 runs 13 residues. Germline CDR1 reads SNHLY; CDR2 reads FYNNEI. With 4 bases removed from V and 6 bases from J, the gap between germline ends came to 12 bases. For the CDR3, the DNA is TGTGCCAGCAGTGTAATGGTGGGGGCTGAAGCTTTCTTT. Its translation is CASSVMVGAEAFF.

This clonotype was recorded a few times. The J gene is TRBJ2-1, the V gene TRBV28; a possible D gene is TRBD2 (5 bases). The CDR3 extends over 15 amino acids. The V gene's germline CDR1 is MDHEN and CDR2 SYDVKM. Trimming shortened V by 4 bases and J by 8 bases, and 18 bases separated the two germline ends. The CDR3 protein is CASSSRDLSFHEQFF. The DNA of the CDR3 is TGTGCCAGCAGTTCCCGGGATCTATCCTTCCATGAGCAGTTCTTC.

The table lists this clonotype with a few counts. The chain recombines TRBV6-1 with TRBJ2-1, with D unresolved. Trimming left V 4 bases short and J 9 bases short, with 13 bases between. In germline, CDR1 is MNHNS, CDR2 SASEGT. The CDR3 is 13 residues long. The CDR3: CASSGILGGEQFF. CDR3 coding DNA: TGTGCCAGCAGTGGCATACTTGGCGGTGAGCAGTTCTTC.

This clonotype was observed at least ten times. The chain is built from TRBV20-1 and TRBJ2-1, with a weak D call TRBD2 (5 bases). Trimming took off 3 bases at V and 6 bases at J, with 12 bases between the two ends. This CDR3 comprises 13 residues. From germline, CDR1 is DFQATT and CDR2 SNEGSKA (reference sequence). CDR3 sequence reads: CSARGLAGNEQFF. The DNA for the CDR3 is TGCAGTGCTAGGGGCCTAGCAGGCAATGAGCAGTTCTTC.

This clonotype was counted ten times or more. CDR3 bases: TGTGCCAGCAGGTTGACCCACTTTAGCACTGAAGCTTTCTTT. It is translated as CASRLTHFSTEAFF. This sequence joins TRBV12-3 or TRBV12-4 and TRBJ1-1; D is unclear. The CDR3 contains 14 residues. The V gene lost 6 bases and the J gene lost 4 bases, with 15 bases spanning the gap.

V and J are TRBV28 and TRBJ2-5; TRBD2 matches 8 bases. The CDR3 totals 16 residues. Germline trimming cut 6 bases from V and 4 bases from J; bases unmatched to any gene: 13. Germline V gene lookup returns CDR1 MDHEN and CDR2 SYDVKM. CDR3 sequence reads: CASSPLGSGTPETQYF. The CDR3 DNA sequence: TGTGCCAGCAGCCCTTTGGGTAGCGGGACCCCAGAGACCCAGTACTTC.

The sample holds a few counts of this clonotype. The chain employs TRBV6-4 and TRBJ1-2; 7 bases map to TRBD1. CDR1 is MRHNA and CDR2 is SNTAGT in the germline V gene. This CDR3 comprises 12 residues. V shed 5 bases and J 8 bases; nucleotides not matched to a gene: 5. The CDR3 loop reads CASSQTGLGYTF. The DNA for the CDR3 is TGTGCCAGCAGTCAGACAGGGCTCGGCTACACCTTC.

The chain recombines TRBV29-1 with TRBJ1-1; maybe TRBD1 (6 bases). The CDR3 spans 13 residues. The germline V gene has CDR1 SQVTM and CDR2 ANQGSEA. V lost 6 bases and J 1 base, leaving 12 bases between the germline ends. CDR3 sequence (DNA): TGCAGCGTGGAGACAGGAACGAACACTGAAGCTTTCTTT. Its translation: CSVETGTNTEAFF.

The gene calls are TRBV4-2 and TRBJ2-7; 10 bases are a match to TRBD2. Germline CDR1 is LGHNA and CDR2 is YNFKEQ. V shed 4 bases and J 1 base; nucleotides not matched to a gene: 7. The CDR3 runs to 16 residues. The CDR3 is CASSPTLAGKSYEQYF. The CDR3 bases are TGTGCCAGCAGCCCGACACTAGCGGGAAAGTCCTACGAGCAGTACTTC.

The chain combines TRBV29-1 with TRBJ1-2; D ambiguous. The CDR3 contains 9 residues. Germline V gene sequence: CDR1 SQVTM, CDR2 ANQGSEA. Trimming cost V 3 bases and J 13 bases, with 9 bases left between them. DNA of the CDR3: TGCAGCGTTGATAGCAGCCCCACCTTC. Protein product: CSVDSSPTF.

Remarks on this clonotype: At one boundary the junction diverges from the germline segment, which might be a read error. The chain uses TRBV7-9 and TRBJ2-5, with TRBD1 as a possible D gene (6 bases). Germline V gives CDR1 SEHNR, CDR2 FQNEAQ (reference sequence). This CDR3 spans 15 amino acids. CDR3 sequence: CASSLGAGLGETQYF. DNA of the CDR3: TGCGCCAGCAGCTTGGGGGCAGGGCTGGGAGAGACCCAGTACTTC.